These 31 T cell receptor beta chains share one sample of origin, sequenced in a study of regulatory T cells in long-lasting Graves disease. The time point here: newly diagnosed GD, antithyroid drugs for less than 3 months. With RNA extracted from PBMCs as input, the TCR library was made. Researchers made TCR beta libraries by using iRepertoire HTBI primers and running Arm-PCR on CDR3 regions. MiXCR was run by TCRdb on the multiplex PCR reads, yielding one entry per CDR3 protein. The sample shows about 560,000 distinct CDR3 sequences, about 16% of them seen only once. These data were also reused for a study on T cells in Graves' hyperthyroidism and ophthalmopathy.

The input for sequencing was peripheral blood mononuclear cells (PBMCs), taken at new diagnosis, from a patient treated with antithyroid drugs. These receptors all stem from a young man with Graves disease.

This clonotype was counted only a few times. J is TRBJ2-7 and V is TRBV3-1; D unresolved. The CDR3 totals 13 residues. From germline, CDR1 is LGHDT and CDR2 YNNKEL (reference sequence). The V end was cut by 1 base, the J end by 8 bases, with 12 bases between. The DNA for the CDR3 is TGTGCCAGCAGCCAAGGAACGTCCCCTAAGCAGTACTTC. Its translation is CASSQGTSPKQYF.

Only a few counts were recorded for this clonotype. This chain uses TRBV9 with TRBJ2-1; 8 nucleotides line up with TRBD2. V shed 4 bases and J 3 bases; nucleotides not matched to a gene: 9. CDR3 length equals 16 residues. CDR1 is SGDLS, CDR2 YYNGEE, per germline. CDR3 bases: TGTGCCAGCAGCACTGGGAGCGGGAGCTTCTACAATGAGCAGTTCTTC. This codes for CASSTGSGSFYNEQFF.

The CDR3 loop reads CASSSLGGAWNEQFF. CDR3 nucleotide sequence: TGTGCCAGTAGCTCGTTAGGGGGGGCCTGGAATGAGCAGTTCTTC. The rearrangement joins TRBV19 to TRBJ2-1, with D perhaps TRBD2 (7 bases). Trimming pared 6 bases from V and 7 bases from J, leaving 19 bases between. This CDR3 spans 15 amino acids. The germline V gene has CDR1 LNHDA and CDR2 SQIVND (reference sequence).

The chain carries TRBV19 and TRBJ1-5, with TRBD1 as a possible D gene (5 bases). Looked up from germline, CDR1 is LNHDA and CDR2 is SQIVND (reference sequence). The V gene lost 4 bases and the J gene lost 6 bases, with 10 bases spanning the gap. The CDR3 spans 13 residues. In DNA form, the CDR3 reads TGTGCCAGTAGTACCGGGGGATTTCAGCCCCAGCATTTT. Encoded protein: CASSTGGFQPQHF.

The rearrangement joins TRBV27 to TRBJ1-6; no clear D. Looked up from germline, CDR1 is MNHEY and CDR2 is SMNVEV (reference sequence). V dropped 4 bases and J dropped 4 bases, with 11 bases sitting between them. This CDR3 is 15 amino acids long. The CDR3 here is CASSYVPRYNSPLHF. CDR3 nucleotides: TGTGCCAGCAGTTATGTGCCGAGATATAATTCACCCCTCCACTTT.

This clonotype was seen repeatedly, ten times or more. The chain recombines TRBV30 with TRBJ1-1; unclear D gene. CDR3 length: 14 residues. Germline CDR1 is GTSNPN and CDR2 is SVGIG (reference sequence). Trimming left V 3 bases short and J 0 bases short, with 11 bases between. The CDR3 nucleotides read TGTGCCTGGAGGCGAACATGGATGAACACTGAAGCTTTCTTT. Its protein is CAWRRTWMNTEAFF.

This clonotype was seen repeatedly, ten times or more. The chain recombines TRBV12-3 or TRBV12-4 with TRBJ2-5; no reliable D call. CDR3 length: 17 residues. With 1 base removed from V and 3 bases from J, the gap between germline ends came to 18 bases. CDR3 sequence reads: CASSLDRVGRWKETQYF. CDR3 DNA sequence: TGTGCCAGCAGTTTAGACCGGGTAGGACGGTGGAAAGAGACCCAGTACTTC.

About this clonotype itself: A clone one base away is much larger, so this may be a read error. The J gene is TRBJ2-7, the V gene TRBV11-2, with D unresolved. Germline V CDR1 and CDR2: SGHAT, FQNNGV. CDR3 length: 14 residues. CDR3 residues: CTSSLVKGGYEQYF. In DNA form, the CDR3 reads TGTACCAGCAGCTTAGTGAAGGGTGGATACGAGCAGTACTTC.

A few counts support this clonotype. This sequence joins TRBV5-5 and TRBJ2-1; 11 bases fit TRBD2. This CDR3 contains 18 residues. CDR1 SGHKS and CDR2 YYEKEE come from the germline V gene (reference sequence). Trimming cost V 4 bases and J 6 bases; bases outside gene matches: 15. The CDR3 sequence: CASSRPGLADRSLNEQFF. For the CDR3, the DNA is TGTGCCAGCAGCAGGCCGGGACTAGCGGACCGATCTCTCAATGAGCAGTTCTTC.

This clonotype was counted a few times. The chain carries TRBV5-1 and TRBJ2-3, with 8 bases aligning to TRBD1. J gave up 4 bases and V 0 bases, and 1 base lay outside the gene matches. The CDR3 loop spans 14 amino acids. In germline, CDR1 is SGHRS, CDR2 YFSETQ. The CDR3 DNA reads TGCGCCAGCAGCTTGGGGACAGGGCCAGATACGCAGTATTTT. The encoded protein is CASSLGTGPDTQYF.

On this clonotype itself: A read error may explain this, as a much larger clone is one base away. The chain links TRBV6-1 to TRBJ1-5, with no clear D. The V end was cut by 3 bases, the J end by 1 base, with 4 bases between. This CDR3 region has 13 residues. Germline CDR1 reads MNHNS; CDR2 reads SASEGT. CDR3 amino acids: CASSDGSNQPQHF. The CDR3, as DNA: TGTGCCAGCAGTGACGGGAGCAATCAGCCCCAGCATTTT.

This clonotype has a count of ten or more. The V and J genes are TRBV20-1 and TRBJ1-1; D possibly corresponds to TRBD1 (6 bases). V dropped 4 bases and J dropped 2 bases, with 8 bases sitting between them. CDR1 and CDR2 (germline): DFQATT, SNEGSKA (reference sequence). The CDR3 spans 12 residues. The DNA for the CDR3 is TGCAGTGCTACGGGGGCCAACACTGAAGCTTTCTTT. Encoded protein: CSATGANTEAFF.

The sample holds many counts of this clonotype. V gene TRBV7-6 combines with J gene TRBJ2-7, with TRBD1 identical over 9 bases. V lost 5 bases to trimming and J lost 6 bases; unmatched junction nucleotides: 8. From germline, CDR1 is SGHVS and CDR2 FNYEAQ. This CDR3 comprises 14 residues. Here the CDR3 reads CASSEKDRGTEQYF. In nucleotides, the CDR3 is TGTGCCAGCAGCGAGAAAGACAGGGGGACCGAGCAGTACTTC.

The table lists this clonotype with many counts. The J gene is TRBJ2-3, the V gene TRBV12-3 or TRBV12-4; 9 nucleotides line up with TRBD2. J gave up 5 bases and V 5 bases, and 5 bases lay outside the gene matches. CDR3 length: 14 amino acids. This CDR3 reads CASSPRGGGDTQYF. The CDR3 bases are TGTGCCAGCAGTCCCCGCGGGGGGGGAGATACGCAGTATTTT.

There are many counts of this clonotype. The chain recombines TRBV6-2 or TRBV6-3 with TRBJ2-7; 11 bases align to TRBD2. J lost 0 bases, V lost 6 bases, and 4 bases had no gene match. The germline V gene encodes CDR1 MNHEY and CDR2 SVGEGT. This CDR3 is built from 15 residues. The CDR3: CASRTSGDPSYEQYF. DNA for the CDR3: TGTGCCAGCAGGACTAGCGGGGACCCCTCCTACGAGCAGTACTTC.

The V gene is TRBV28, the J gene TRBJ1-1; D perhaps matches TRBD1 (5 bases). The CDR3 runs 15 residues. The germline V gene has CDR1 MDHEN and CDR2 SYDVKM. V lost 4 bases and J lost 0, with 12 bases in between. As DNA, the CDR3 is TGTGCCAGCAGTTCTGAGACAGAAATGAACACTGAAGCTTTCTTT. Protein product: CASSSETEMNTEAFF.

This clonotype has a count of ten or more. CDR3 DNA sequence: TGTGCCAGCAGACCCACCCCCGGTTCCACCGGGGAGCTGTTTTTT. Protein: CASRPTPGSTGELFF. The chain uses TRBV11-2 and TRBJ2-2; D remains ambiguous. V was clipped by 6 bases and J by 4 bases, with 15 bases between them. The germline V gene encodes CDR1 SGHAT and CDR2 FQNNGV. The CDR3 sequence is 15 residues long. Using reference TRBV11-2 and TRBJ2-2 for the parts outside the CDR3, the full variable domain is EAGVAQSPRYKIIEKRQSVAFWCNPISGHATLYWYQQILGQGPKLLIQFQNNGVVDDSQLPKDRFSAERLKGVDSTLKIQPAKLEDSAVYLCASRPTPGSTGELFFGEGSRLTVL.

With regard to this clonotype: A much larger clone differs from this one at a single base, so this may be a read error. The chain employs TRBV28 and TRBJ1-1; D gene unclear. CDR3 length: 15 amino acids. The V gene lost 8 bases and the J gene lost 6 bases, with 22 bases spanning the gap. Germline CDR1 MDHEN, CDR2 SYDVKM. DNA for the CDR3: TGTGCCAGCGGCGCGTTTGGGCAGCAGCCCGCTGAAGCTTTCTTT. Its translation is CASGAFGQQPAEAFF.

The chain employs TRBV7-9 and TRBJ2-7; 8 bases match TRBD1. Trimming at V came to 6 bases and at J to 1 base, leaving 11 bases not matched to a gene. Germline V gene sequence: CDR1 SEHNR, CDR2 FQNEAQ (reference sequence). This CDR3 has 16 residues. CDR3 residues: CASSSTDRALSYEQYF. In nucleotides, the CDR3 is TGTGCCAGCAGTTCGACGGACAGGGCGTTATCCTACGAGCAGTACTTC.

In this sample, this clonotype turned up many times. The junction shows a germline mismatch at one end, possibly a read error. J is TRBJ1-1 and V is TRBV7-2, with D hard to call. The germline gives CDR1 SGHTA, CDR2 FQGNSA. The CDR3 covers 13 residues. The CDR3 sequence is CASNLGGLVEAFF. The DNA for the CDR3 is TGTGCCAGCAACTTAGGAGGGTTGGTTGAAGCTTTCTTT.

This clonotype has a handful of counts. V is TRBV27 and J is TRBJ1-1; D remains unclear. The length of the CDR3 is 16 residues. V lost 3 bases, J lost 0 bases, and 14 bases lay in between. The germline V gene encodes CDR1 MNHEY and CDR2 SMNVEV (reference sequence). The CDR3 here is CASSFAAGLMNTEAFF. The CDR3 region has the DNA TGTGCCAGCAGTTTCGCCGCGGGCCTCATGAACACTGAAGCTTTCTTT.

The chain uses TRBV10-3 and TRBJ1-4; 9 positions match TRBD1. The CDR3 contains 14 residues. V gave up 6 bases and J gave up 6 bases; unmatched junction bases: 5. CDR1 and CDR2 from the germline V gene are ENHRY and SYGVKD. The CDR3 reads CAIREDRGDEKLFF. The CDR3, as DNA: TGTGCCATCAGGGAGGACAGGGGCGATGAAAAACTGTTTTTT.

This clonotype was counted between two and nine times. V and J are TRBV30 and TRBJ2-2; a weak D match, TRBD2 (5 bases). Germline V gives CDR1 GTSNPN, CDR2 SVGIG (reference sequence). CDR3 length: 16 residues. The V gene lost 8 bases and the J gene lost 3 bases, with 22 bases spanning the gap. The CDR3 nucleotides read TGTGCCCTGCCTCGGGTGGGGAGTTTAGACACCGGGGAGCTGTTTTTT. Translated: CALPRVGSLDTGELFF.

This clonotype was counted between two and nine times. The chain is built from TRBV7-8 and TRBJ2-3; the D gene is possibly TRBD2 (5 bases). CDR1 SGHVS and CDR2 FQNEAQ come from the germline V gene. The germline V and J ends were trimmed by 6 bases and 5 bases, with 12 bases remaining between them. CDR3 length equals 13 residues. CDR3 nucleotides: TGTGCCAGCAGTGGGCGGACTGTAGATACGCAGTATTTT. It translates to CASSGRTVDTQYF.

The chain is built from TRBV5-1 and TRBJ2-1; D is unresolved. The CDR3 is 14 residues long. The ends were cut back, 0 bases at V and 3 bases at J, with 7 bases in the middle. CDR1 and CDR2 from the germline V gene are SGHRS and YFSETQ. The CDR3 coding sequence is TGCGCCAGCAGCTTGGTTTCGGACTACAATGAGCAGTTCTTC. Encoded protein: CASSLVSDYNEQFF.

This clonotype was picked up many times. V gene TRBV28 combines with J gene TRBJ1-2, with no clear D. V was pared by 10 bases and J by 2 bases, with 14 bases between. The germline V gene has CDR1 MDHEN and CDR2 SYDVKM. CDR3 length: 13 residues. Here the CDR3 reads CAIGGRVNYGYTF. The CDR3 nucleotides read TGTGCCATCGGCGGACGGGTGAACTATGGCTACACCTTC.

At least ten counts were recorded for this clonotype. This chain uses TRBV12-3 or TRBV12-4 with TRBJ2-1; D might be TRBD2 (6 bases). This CDR3 spans 13 amino acids. Trimming took off 10 bases at V and 5 bases at J, with 15 bases between the two ends. The CDR3 loop reads CATWRVTDNEQFF. The CDR3 region has the DNA TGTGCCACCTGGAGGGTAACGGACAATGAGCAGTTCTTC.

This clonotype was observed many times. The chain joins TRBV30 to TRBJ2-7; D could derive from TRBD1 or TRBD2 (5 bases each). The germline CDR1 and CDR2 sequences are GTSNPN and SVGIG (reference sequence). This CDR3 comprises 12 residues. The germline V and J ends were trimmed by 7 bases and 2 bases, with 12 bases remaining between them. The CDR3 sequence is CAYRDQTYEQYF. CDR3 bases: TGTGCCTACCGGGACCAGACCTACGAGCAGTACTTC.

The sample holds many counts of this clonotype. V is TRBV20-1 and J is TRBJ2-1; 7 positions match TRBD2. Germline-derived CDR1 and CDR2 are DFQATT and SNEGSKA (reference sequence). The CDR3 is 14 amino acids. The J segment lost 8 bases and the V segment lost 0 bases, leaving 7 bases of the junction unmatched. The CDR3 loop reads CSAREGLPIYEQFF. DNA of the CDR3: TGCAGTGCTAGAGAGGGACTACCTATCTATGAGCAGTTCTTC.

This clonotype was picked up many times. This rearrangement joins TRBV29-1 to TRBJ1-1; a weak D match, TRBD1 (6 bases). The germline V gene has CDR1 SQVTM and CDR2 ANQGSEA. The length of the CDR3 is 15 residues. The V and J ends lost 7 bases and 11 bases respectively, with 29 bases between them. The CDR3 nucleotides read TGCAGCGCCAGTGGCCGGGACACCGGCCTTGATGGGGCTTTCTTT. Residues: CSASGRDTGLDGAFF.

This clonotype was observed at least ten times. The chain employs TRBV27 and TRBJ2-5; D not resolved. The V gene lost 5 bases and the J gene lost 3 bases, with 10 bases spanning the gap. The germline gives CDR1 MNHEY, CDR2 SMNVEV (reference sequence). This CDR3 comprises 13 residues. The CDR3 is CASSILNEETQYF. CDR3 in DNA: TGTGCCAGCAGTATTTTAAACGAAGAGACCCAGTACTTC.